These 3 T cell receptor beta chains were all obtained from the same sample, sequenced in a study of read filtering for tumor transcriptome and immune sequencing. From approximately 430 ng of RNA, a library with molecular barcoded alpha/delta and beta/gamma adaptors was made. One entry per CDR3 protein, called by TCRdb with MiXCR from the reads. Of around 35,000 distinct CDR3 sequences listed, around 13% were seen once; the top ten hold around 37%. Sequencing was done on a sample of a population of CD138-negative cells sorted from bone marrow. These receptors came from a donor at least 40 years old with multiple myeloma.

Concerning this clonotype: A much larger clone differs by one base, so this may be a read error. The rearrangement links TRBV2 to TRBJ2-7, with 8 bases lining up with TRBD1. The CDR3 runs 14 residues. Germline V gene sequence: CDR1 SNHLY, CDR2 FYNNEI. CDR3 DNA sequence: TGTGCCGGCAGGGGACAGGACCGAAGCTACGAGCAGTACTTC. This gives the protein CAGRGQDRSYEQYF.

This clonotype was detected many times. The chain has TRBV20-1 and TRBJ2-2; the D gene is possibly TRBD1 (6 bases). The CDR3 spans 16 residues. Germline assignment: CDR1 DFQATT and CDR2 SNEGSKA (reference sequence). V was trimmed by 2 bases and J by 0 bases, leaving 13 bases between them. CDR3 bases: TGCAGTGCTAGACCATATGACAGGTCGAACACCGGGGAGCTGTTTTTT. Protein sequence: CSARPYDRSNTGELFF.

This clonotype was seen at least ten times. The chain carries TRBV4-3 and TRBJ2-1; D might be TRBD1 (6 bases). V was trimmed by 3 bases and J by 4 bases, leaving 10 bases between them. Germline V gene data show CDR1 as LGHNA and CDR2 as YSLEER. The CDR3 length is 14 residues. CDR3 nucleotides: TGCGCCAGCAGCCAGGATACAGGGTACAATGAGCAGTTCTTC. Its translation: CASSQDTGYNEQFF.